This TCR beta chain appears in the sequencing data of a study of CD8+CD57+ T cells in acquired aplastic anemia. The sequenced patients had an expansion of CD8+CD57+ cells seen by flow cytometry. The CDR3 totals 15 residues. The germline CDR1 and CDR2 sequences are SGHTA and FQGTGA. Trimming cost V 1 base and J 5 bases; bases outside gene matches: 4. Genomic DNA, the template, was used for profiling of the TCR beta VDJ and CDR3. TCRdb redid the calling of the reads with MiXCR, one entry per CDR3 protein. This table holds over 150,000 distinct CDR3 sequences, around 50% found once. This clonotype has at least ten counts.

This receptor was identified in a human donor with aplastic anemia. The V gene is TRBV7-3, the J gene TRBJ2-2, with 7 nucleotides matching TRBD2. Sequenced material: sorted CD4+, CD8+, or CD8+CD57+ T cells (not recorded which) from PBMCs. CDR3 sequence reads: CASSLMRTSTGELFF. The CDR3 DNA is TGTGCCAGCAGCTTAATGCGGACTAGTACCGGGGAGCTGTTTTTT.